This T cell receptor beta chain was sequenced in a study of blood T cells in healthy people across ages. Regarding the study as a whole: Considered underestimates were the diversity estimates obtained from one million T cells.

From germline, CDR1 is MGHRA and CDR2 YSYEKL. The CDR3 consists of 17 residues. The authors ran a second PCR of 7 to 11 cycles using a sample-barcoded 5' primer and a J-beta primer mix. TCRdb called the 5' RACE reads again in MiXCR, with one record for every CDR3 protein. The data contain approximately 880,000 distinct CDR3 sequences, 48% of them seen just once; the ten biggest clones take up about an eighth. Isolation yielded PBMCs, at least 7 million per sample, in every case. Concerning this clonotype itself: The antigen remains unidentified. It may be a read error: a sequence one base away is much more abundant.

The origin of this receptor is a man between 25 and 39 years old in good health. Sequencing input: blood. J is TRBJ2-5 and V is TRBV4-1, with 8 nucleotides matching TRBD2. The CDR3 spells CASNQDGSGGLQETQYF. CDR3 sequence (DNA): TGCGCCAGCAACCAAGATGGCAGCGGGGGCCTTCAAGAGACCCAGTACTTC.